This passage covers 25 T cell receptor beta chains from one sample sequenced in a study of low-dose radiotherapy and immunotherapy resistance in tumors. As to time point: after trial treatment. The treatment was: LDRT plus nivolumab, ipilimumab, low-dose cyclophosphamide and aspirin (RACIN trial). TRAV and TRBV primers primed cDNA for both TCRalpha and TCRbeta. TCRs were put through approximately 20 PCR cycles of amplification with Phusion. A constant-region primer and the V-primer adapter served as the primer pair. TCRdb reprocessed the reads with MiXCR, giving one entry per CDR3 protein. This sample has tens of thousands of distinct CDR3 sequences, with 20% found just once. The specimen comprised PBMCs, sampled after low-dose radiotherapy plus immunotherapy. The origin of the receptors is a female donor with ovarian cancer.

The V call is TRBV10-3, the J call TRBJ2-5, with 9 bases identical to TRBD1. V lost 6 bases, J lost 3 bases, and 5 bases stayed unmatched. The CDR3 totals 14 residues. Germline CDR1 reads ENHRY; CDR2 reads SYGVKD. The CDR3 DNA follows: TGTGCCATCAGCCTCCGGGACAGGGAAGAGACCCAGTACTTC. This translates into CAISLRDREETQYF.

This clonotype appeared many times. This chain links TRBV7-9 with TRBJ1-2; 10 nucleotides line up with TRBD1. Trimming cost V 6 bases and J 0 bases; bases outside gene matches: 7. Germline-derived CDR1 and CDR2 are SEHNR and FQNEAQ (reference sequence). This CDR3 contains 16 residues. The CDR3 spells CASSLTGGRANYGYTF. In DNA, the CDR3 is TGTGCCAGCAGTCTGACAGGGGGCCGGGCTAACTATGGCTACACCTTC. Using reference TRBV7-9 and TRBJ1-2 for the parts outside the CDR3, the full variable domain is DTGVSQNPRHKITKRGQNVTFRCDPISEHNRLYWYRQTLGQGPEFLTYFQNEAQLEKSRLLSDRFSAERPKGSFSTLEIQRTEQGDSAMYLCASSLTGGRANYGYTFGSGTRLTVV.

In the case of this clonotype: This likely came from a read error, as a far larger clone is one base away. The gene calls are TRBV5-1 and TRBJ2-7, with TRBD2 as a possible D gene (6 bases). Trimming left V 9 bases short and J 7 bases short, with 26 bases between. CDR3 size: 15 residues. The germline gives CDR1 SGHRS, CDR2 YFSETQ. CDR3 nucleotide sequence: TGCGCCACCGGTTATAGCGGTCTTTTATACAATGAGCAGTACTTC. Translation: CATGYSGLLYNEQYF.

Turning to this clonotype: The likely explanation is a read error, given a far larger clone one base away. This chain links TRBV5-1 with TRBJ2-2; D could derive from TRBD1 or TRBD2 (5 bases each). The length of the CDR3 is 17 residues. The germline CDR1 and CDR2 sequences are SGHRS and YFSETQ. The CDR3 DNA reads TGTGCCAGCAGCTTCAAGGCACGGGGCTTTGTCCCCGGGGAGCTGTTTTTT. Its protein product is CASSFKARGFVPGELFF.

For this clonotype: This may be a read error: a much more frequent sequence differs by one nucleotide. This sequence joins TRBV6-8 and TRBJ2-3; 9 bases are a match to TRBD2. CDR1 MNHGY and CDR2 SAAAGT come from the germline V gene. The CDR3 contains 18 residues. CDR3 nucleotides: TGTGCCAGCAGTTACTCTTATCTGACTAGCGGCTCCACAGATACGCGGTATTTT. Amino acids: CASSYSYLTSGSTDTRYF.

For this clonotype: The junction departs from the called germline gene at one end, perhaps through a read error. The chain links TRBV15 to TRBJ2-4, with TRBD2 identical over 13 bases. The CDR3 contains 16 residues. Germline V gives CDR1 LNHNV, CDR2 YYDKDF (reference sequence). The CDR3 nucleotides are TGTGCCACCAGCCCCGGACTAGCGGGAGCCCAAAACATTCAGTACTTC. Amino acid sequence: CATSPGLAGAQNIQYF.

This clonotype has ten or more counts. The chain is built from TRBV20-1 and TRBJ2-2, with a weak D call TRBD2 (6 bases). Germline V gene data show CDR1 as DFQATT and CDR2 as SNEGSKA (reference sequence). This CDR3 is 16 amino acids long. Trimming pared 6 bases from V and 2 bases from J, leaving 19 bases between. The CDR3 region is CSAGSGGATNTGELFF. CDR3 DNA sequence: TGCAGTGCCGGTTCCGGGGGAGCAACTAACACCGGGGAGCTGTTTTTT.

This clonotype was recorded many times. The CDR3: CASSYAGGETQYF. CDR3 coding DNA: TGCGCCAGCAGCTACGCCGGGGGAGAGACCCAGTACTTC. The chain joins TRBV5-1 to TRBJ2-5; maybe TRBD2 (6 bases). The CDR3 extends over 13 amino acids. V was pared by 3 bases and J by 4 bases, with 10 bases between. In germline, CDR1 is SGHRS, CDR2 YFSETQ.

Only a few counts were recorded for this clonotype. This is likely a read error, given that the CDR3 carries no conserved phenylalanine or tryptophan at its end. The J gene is TRBJ1-5, the V gene TRBV9; D perhaps matches TRBD1 (6 bases). The V end lost 3 bases, the J end lost 5 bases, and 12 bases lay between the germline ends. Per the germline V gene, CDR1 is SGDLS and CDR2 is YYNGEE. There are 14 residues in the CDR3. The CDR3 DNA reads TGTGCCAGCAGCGCACAGGGATCGGATCAGCCCCAGCATTTG. Translated, it gives CASSAQGSDQPQHL.

This clonotype appeared many times. The CDR3 region is CASSLSGRAEDTQYF. The DNA for the CDR3 is TGTGCCAGCAGCTTAAGCGGGAGGGCCGAGGATACGCAGTATTTT. The chain couples TRBV7-2 to TRBJ2-3; 10 positions match TRBD2. Looked up from germline, CDR1 is SGHTA and CDR2 is FQGNSA. The CDR3 is 15 amino acids. V dropped 2 bases and J dropped 6; count of bases not matched to a gene: 5.

This clonotype was counted ten times or more. The chain couples TRBV28 to TRBJ2-5, with TRBD2 identical over 10 bases. V lost 6 bases and J lost 7; bases outside the gene matches: 14. From germline, CDR1 is MDHEN and CDR2 SYDVKM. The CDR3 contains 16 residues. The CDR3, as DNA: TGTGCCAGCAGCATCCCACTAGCGGGGCCGGCGGGGACCCAGTACTTC. It encodes CASSIPLAGPAGTQYF.

Many counts were recorded for this clonotype. The gene calls are TRBV19 and TRBJ2-3, with TRBD2 matching 7 bases. CDR1 LNHDA and CDR2 SQIVND come from the germline V gene (reference sequence). The CDR3 extends over 16 amino acids. V shed 8 bases and J 2 bases; nucleotides not matched to a gene: 13. As DNA, the CDR3 is TGTGCCAGTGCTACACGGGGGGAAGGTTACACAGATACGCAGTATTTT. This encodes CASATRGEGYTDTQYF.

In its sample, this clonotype was seen many times. V usage is TRBV5-1 and J usage is TRBJ2-5, with 8 bases fitting TRBD1. CDR1 is SGHRS, CDR2 YFSETQ, per germline. V lost 2 bases, J lost 4 bases, and 10 bases stayed unmatched. This CDR3 is built from 16 residues. For the CDR3, the DNA is TGCGCCAGCAGCTTAAGCCCCGGACAGGGAGGAGAGACCCAGTACTTC. As protein: CASSLSPGQGGETQYF. Using reference TRBV5-1 and TRBJ2-5 for the parts outside the CDR3, the full variable domain is KAGVTQTPRYLIKTRGQQVTLSCSPISGHRSVSWYQQTPGQGLQFLFEYFSETQRNKGNFPGRFSGRQFSNSRSEMNVSTLELGDSALYLCASSLSPGQGGETQYFGPGTRLLVL.

There are many counts of this clonotype. The CDR3 DNA reads TGTGCCAGCAGTTCCCTAACCGTCCAGGGGAATCAGTTCTTC. Encoded protein: CASSSLTVQGNQFF. The chain has TRBV6-2 or TRBV6-3 and TRBJ2-1, with D tentatively TRBD1 (6 bases). The CDR3 sequence is 14 residues long. Trimming shortened V by 4 bases and J by 13 bases, and 20 bases separated the two germline ends. From germline, CDR1 is MNHEY and CDR2 SVGEGT.

This clonotype has at least ten counts. The J gene is TRBJ2-1, the V gene TRBV20-1; D is ambiguous. The V end was cut by 0 bases, the J end by 9 bases, with 15 bases between. The V gene's germline CDR1 is DFQATT and CDR2 SNEGSKA (reference sequence). The CDR3 loop spans 14 amino acids. The CDR3 is CSARDPRSLGEQFF. The CDR3 DNA reads as TGCAGTGCTAGAGATCCGAGGAGTTTGGGTGAGCAGTTCTTC.

Remarks on this clonotype: This may arise from a read error, as a much more abundant clone is one base away. The V call is TRBV13, the J call TRBJ1-1, with D uncertain. The CDR3 extends over 15 amino acids. Germline V gives CDR1 PRHDT, CDR2 FYEKMQ (reference sequence). CDR3 sequence (DNA): TGTGCCAGCAGCGTCAGCAGAAGCATGAACACTGAAGCTTTATTT. It yields the protein CASSVSRSMNTEALF.

This clonotype was detected many times. The gene calls are TRBV2 and TRBJ2-1, with TRBD2 identical over 8 bases. Germline V gene lookup returns CDR1 SNHLY and CDR2 FYNNEI. V trimming: 2 bases; J trimming: 7 bases; junction bases outside the gene matches: 13. This CDR3 spans 17 amino acids. The CDR3 bases are TGTGCCAGCAGTGAAAGTCGAGCGGGAGTAGGGGGTAATGAGCAGTTCTTC. Translating it yields CASSESRAGVGGNEQFF.

In its sample, this clonotype was seen once. This may be a read error, as it is one base from a much larger clone. The chain is built from TRBV12-3 or TRBV12-4 and TRBJ1-6; the match to TRBD1 covers 9 bases. There are 14 residues in the CDR3. In DNA form, the CDR3 reads TGTGCCAGCAGTTTAAGACAGGGGGGGTCACCCCTCCTCTTT. Translation: CASSLRQGGSPLLF.

A word on this clonotype: A far larger clone is one nucleotide away, so this likely arose from a read error. The chain recombines TRBV6-2 or TRBV6-3 with TRBJ1-2; D is unclear. CDR1 is MNHEY and CDR2 is SVGEGT in the germline V gene. V was shortened by 6 bases and J by 2 bases, with 19 bases between the two germline ends. This CDR3 has 16 amino acids. The CDR3 region has the DNA TGTGCCAGCAGCCGGGCAGGATCGACGATGAACTATGGCTACACCTTC. Its translation: CASSRAGSTMNYGYTF.

At least ten counts were recorded for this clonotype. J is TRBJ2-2 and V is TRBV6-2 or TRBV6-3; D unresolved. V was shortened by 5 bases and J by 1 base, with 8 bases between the two germline ends. CDR1 is MNHEY, CDR2 SVGEGT, per germline. CDR3 length: 14 residues. The CDR3 DNA is TGTGCCAGCAGTGTGTCAGTGAACACCGGGGAGCTGTTTTTT. Translation gives CASSVSVNTGELFF.

This clonotype came up many times. This chain joins TRBV10-3 and TRBJ1-1; D unresolved. The CDR3 has 14 residues. Trimming shortened V by 3 bases and J by 1 base, and 9 bases separated the two germline ends. Germline CDR1 reads ENHRY; CDR2 reads SYGVKD. CDR3 coding DNA: TGTGCCATCAGTGAAGGGAGTGGGAACACTGAAGCTTTCTTT. It codes for CAISEGSGNTEAFF.

Of note for this clonotype: A read error is likely here: a far larger clone is one base away. V gene TRBV27 combines with J gene TRBJ2-7; 10 bases are a match to TRBD1. Per the germline V gene, CDR1 is MNHEY and CDR2 is SMNVEV (reference sequence). The CDR3 runs 13 residues. V gave up 6 bases and J gave up 5 bases; unmatched junction bases: 4. CDR3 residues: CASSPGTGDEQYF. CDR3 sequence (DNA): TGTGCCAGCAGCCCCGGGACAGGGGACGAGCAGTACTTC.

This CDR3 is CAWSRDVEQFF. The CDR3 DNA reads as TGTGCCTGGAGCCGGGATGTTGAGCAGTTCTTC. The V and J genes are TRBV30 and TRBJ2-1, with TRBD2 as a possible D gene (5 bases). This CDR3 is 11 amino acids long. Trimming shortened V by 3 bases and J by 9 bases, and 9 bases separated the two germline ends. Germline assignment: CDR1 GTSNPN and CDR2 SVGIG (reference sequence).

In its sample, this clonotype was seen many times. The chain combines TRBV12-5 with TRBJ1-2; 8 bases are a match to TRBD1. The CDR3 length is 14 residues. In germline, CDR1 is LGHNT, CDR2 FRNRAP. V dropped 3 bases and J dropped 4; count of bases not matched to a gene: 4. The CDR3, as DNA: TGTGCTAGTGGTTTCGGGACAGGCCGCTATGGCTACACCTTC. Its translation: CASGFGTGRYGYTF.

The chain uses TRBV6-2 or TRBV6-3 and TRBJ2-5; D may correspond to TRBD1 or TRBD2 (5 bases each). The CDR3 sequence is 16 residues long. CDR1 MNHEY and CDR2 SVGEGT come from the germline V gene. V was shortened by 6 bases and J by 2 bases, with 19 bases between the two germline ends. CDR3 sequence: CASSPKGPRKQETQYF. In DNA form, the CDR3 reads TGTGCCAGCAGCCCCAAGGGACCTCGCAAACAAGAGACCCAGTACTTC.